This T cell receptor beta chain was identified during a study of T cell repertoires in cytomegalovirus infection. Looking at the study overall: An indication of both CMV infection and matching HLA type came from public TCR beta signatures.

This clonotype was detected a few times. Germline CDR1 MGHRA, CDR2 YSYEKL. This CDR3 comprises 19 residues. Germline trimming cut 1 base from V and 4 bases from J; bases unmatched to any gene: 8. In TCRdb, the reads were re-called with MiXCR into one record per CDR3 protein. The table lists about 530,000 distinct CDR3 sequences, less than 30% of them singletons. V gene TRBV4-1 combines with J gene TRBJ2-2; 14 bases agree with TRBD2. The source is a human donor in good health (CMV status not recorded). Some clones in this sample may be carry-over from other donors' samples. The sequenced sample consisted of PBMCs. The CDR3 loop reads CASSQAAGTSGRTTGELFF. The DNA of the CDR3 is TGCGCCAGCAGCCAAGCCGCCGGGACTAGCGGGAGAACCACCGGGGAGCTGTTTTTT.